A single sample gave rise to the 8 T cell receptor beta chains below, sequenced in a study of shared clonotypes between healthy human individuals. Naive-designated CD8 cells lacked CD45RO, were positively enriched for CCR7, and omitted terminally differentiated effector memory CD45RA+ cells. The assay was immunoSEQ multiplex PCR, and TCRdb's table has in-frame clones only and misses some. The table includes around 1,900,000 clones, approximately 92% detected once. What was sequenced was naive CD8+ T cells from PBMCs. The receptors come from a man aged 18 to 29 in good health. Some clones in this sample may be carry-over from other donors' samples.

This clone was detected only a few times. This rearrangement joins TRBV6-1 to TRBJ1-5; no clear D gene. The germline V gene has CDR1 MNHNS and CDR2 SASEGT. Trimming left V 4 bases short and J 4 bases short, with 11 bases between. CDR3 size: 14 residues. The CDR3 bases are TGTGCCAGCAGTGCCCTGGGAAAAAATCAGCCCCAGCATTTT. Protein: CASSALGKNQPQHF.

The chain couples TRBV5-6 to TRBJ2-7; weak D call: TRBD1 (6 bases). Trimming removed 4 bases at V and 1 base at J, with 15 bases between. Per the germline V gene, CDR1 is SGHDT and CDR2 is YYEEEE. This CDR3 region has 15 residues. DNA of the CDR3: TGTGCCAGCAGCCCCCGTGGGCAGGGGTCCTACGAGCAGTACTTC. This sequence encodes CASSPRGQGSYEQYF.

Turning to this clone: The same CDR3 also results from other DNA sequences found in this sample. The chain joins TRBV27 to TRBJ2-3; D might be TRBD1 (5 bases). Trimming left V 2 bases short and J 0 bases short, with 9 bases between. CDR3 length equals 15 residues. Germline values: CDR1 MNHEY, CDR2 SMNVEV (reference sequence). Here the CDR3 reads CASSLDSPSTDTQYF. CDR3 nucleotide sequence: TGTGCCAGCAGTTTAGACAGTCCTAGCACAGATACGCAGTATTTT.

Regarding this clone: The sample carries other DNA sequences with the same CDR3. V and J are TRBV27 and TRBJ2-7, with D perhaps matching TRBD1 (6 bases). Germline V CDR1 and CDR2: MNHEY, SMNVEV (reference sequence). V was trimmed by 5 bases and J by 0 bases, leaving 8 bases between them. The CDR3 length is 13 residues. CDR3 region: CASSPTGSYEQYF. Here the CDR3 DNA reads TGTGCCAGCAGTCCGACAGGCTCCTACGAGCAGTACTTC.

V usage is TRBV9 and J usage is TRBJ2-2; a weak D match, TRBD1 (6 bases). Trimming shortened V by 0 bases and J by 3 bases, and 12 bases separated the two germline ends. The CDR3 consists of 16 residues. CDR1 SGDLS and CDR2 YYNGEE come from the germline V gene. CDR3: CASSVEGTIDTGELFF. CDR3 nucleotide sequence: TGTGCCAGCAGCGTAGAAGGGACAATTGACACCGGGGAGCTGTTTTTT.

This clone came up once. CDR3 DNA sequence: TGTGCCAGCAGCTACGGACAGGGGCTGTACGAGCAGTACTTC. Translation gives CASSYGQGLYEQYF. The chain links TRBV7-9 to TRBJ2-7; TRBD1 agrees at 9 bases. The ends lost 4 bases at V and 4 bases at J; junction bases unmatched: 5. Per the germline V gene, CDR1 is SEHNR and CDR2 is FQNEAQ (reference sequence). The CDR3 loop spans 14 amino acids.

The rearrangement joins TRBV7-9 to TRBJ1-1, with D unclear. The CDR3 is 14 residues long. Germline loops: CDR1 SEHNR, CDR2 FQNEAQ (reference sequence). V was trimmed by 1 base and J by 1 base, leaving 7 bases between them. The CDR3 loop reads CASSLVFENTEAFF. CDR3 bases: TGTGCCAGCAGCTTAGTCTTCGAGAACACTGAAGCTTTCTTT.

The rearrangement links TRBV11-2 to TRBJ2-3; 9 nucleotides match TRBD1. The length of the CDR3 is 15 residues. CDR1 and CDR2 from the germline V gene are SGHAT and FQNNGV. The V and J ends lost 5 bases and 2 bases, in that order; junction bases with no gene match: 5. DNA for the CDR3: TGTGCCAGCAGCGAGAGACAGGGGGACACAGATACGCAGTATTTT. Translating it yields CASSERQGDTDTQYF.